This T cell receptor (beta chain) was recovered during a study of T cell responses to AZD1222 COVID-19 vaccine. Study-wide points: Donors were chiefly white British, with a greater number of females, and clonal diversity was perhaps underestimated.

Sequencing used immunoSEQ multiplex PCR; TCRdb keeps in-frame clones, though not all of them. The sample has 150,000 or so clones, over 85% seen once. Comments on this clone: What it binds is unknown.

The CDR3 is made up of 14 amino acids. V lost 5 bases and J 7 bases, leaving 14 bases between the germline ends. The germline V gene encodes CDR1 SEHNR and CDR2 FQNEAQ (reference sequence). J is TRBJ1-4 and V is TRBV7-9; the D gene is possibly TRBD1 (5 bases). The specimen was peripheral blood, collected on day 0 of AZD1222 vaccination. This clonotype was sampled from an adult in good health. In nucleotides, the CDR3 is TGTGCCAGCAGCCATCCCGGGGGTGCTGAAAAACTGTTTTTT. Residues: CASSHPGGAEKLFF.